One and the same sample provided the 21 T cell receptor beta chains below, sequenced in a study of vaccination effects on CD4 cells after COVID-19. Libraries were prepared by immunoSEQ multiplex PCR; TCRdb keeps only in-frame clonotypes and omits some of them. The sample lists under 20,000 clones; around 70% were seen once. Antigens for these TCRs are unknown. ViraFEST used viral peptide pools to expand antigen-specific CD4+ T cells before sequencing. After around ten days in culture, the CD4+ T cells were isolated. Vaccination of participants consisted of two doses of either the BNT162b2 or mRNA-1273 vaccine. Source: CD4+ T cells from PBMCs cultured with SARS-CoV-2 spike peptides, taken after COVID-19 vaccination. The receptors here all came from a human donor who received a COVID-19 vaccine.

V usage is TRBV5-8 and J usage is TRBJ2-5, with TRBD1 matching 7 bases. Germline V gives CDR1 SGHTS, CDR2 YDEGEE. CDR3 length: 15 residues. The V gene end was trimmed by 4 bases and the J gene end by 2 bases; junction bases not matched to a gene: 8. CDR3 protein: CASSKPWGQQETQYF. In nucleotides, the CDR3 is TGTGCCAGCAGCAAACCCTGGGGACAGCAAGAGACCCAGTACTTC.

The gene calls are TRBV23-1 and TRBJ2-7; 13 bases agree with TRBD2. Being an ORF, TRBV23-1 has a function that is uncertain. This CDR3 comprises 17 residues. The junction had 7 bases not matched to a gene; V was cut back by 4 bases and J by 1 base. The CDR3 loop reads CASSRGGLAGRSYEQYF. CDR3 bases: TGCGCCAGCAGTCGGGGGGGACTAGCGGGAAGGTCCTACGAGCAGTACTTC.

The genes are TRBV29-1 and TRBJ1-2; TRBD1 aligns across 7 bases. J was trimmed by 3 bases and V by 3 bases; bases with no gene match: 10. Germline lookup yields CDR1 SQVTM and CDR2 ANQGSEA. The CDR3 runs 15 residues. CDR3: CSVEARGAFDYGYTF. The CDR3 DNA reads TGCAGCGTTGAGGCCAGGGGGGCCTTTGACTATGGCTACACCTTC. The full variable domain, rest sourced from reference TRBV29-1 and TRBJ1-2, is SAVISQKPSRDICQRGTSLTIQCQVDSQVTMMFWYRQQPGQSLTLIATANQGSEATYESGFVIDKFPISRPNLTFSTLTVSNMSPEDSSIYLCSVEARGAFDYGYTFGSGTRLTVV.

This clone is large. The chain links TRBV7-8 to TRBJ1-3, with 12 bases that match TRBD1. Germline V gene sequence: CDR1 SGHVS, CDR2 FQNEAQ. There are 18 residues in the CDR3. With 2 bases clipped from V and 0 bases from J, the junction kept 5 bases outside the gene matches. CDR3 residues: CASSLQGQGASSGNTIYF. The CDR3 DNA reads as TGTGCCAGCAGCTTACAGGGACAGGGGGCTTCCTCTGGAAACACCATATATTTT.

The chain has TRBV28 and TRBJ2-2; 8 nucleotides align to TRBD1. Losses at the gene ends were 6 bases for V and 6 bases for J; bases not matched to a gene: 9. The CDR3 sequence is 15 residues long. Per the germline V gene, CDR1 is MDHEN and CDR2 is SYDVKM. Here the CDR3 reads CASRTDRVRSGELFF. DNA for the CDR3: TGTGCCAGCAGGACGGACAGGGTGCGCTCCGGGGAGCTGTTTTTT.

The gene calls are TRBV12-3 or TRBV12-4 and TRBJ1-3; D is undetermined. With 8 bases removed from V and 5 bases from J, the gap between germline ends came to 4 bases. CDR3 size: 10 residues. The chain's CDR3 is CASVRNTIYF. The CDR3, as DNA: TGTGCCAGCGTCAGAAACACCATATATTTT.

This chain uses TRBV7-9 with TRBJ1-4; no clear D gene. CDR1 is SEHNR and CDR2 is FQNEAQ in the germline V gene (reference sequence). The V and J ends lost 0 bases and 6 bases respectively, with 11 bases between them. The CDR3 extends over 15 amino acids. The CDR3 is CASSLALGIHEKLFF. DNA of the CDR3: TGTGCCAGCAGCTTAGCCCTTGGGATCCATGAAAAACTGTTTTTT.

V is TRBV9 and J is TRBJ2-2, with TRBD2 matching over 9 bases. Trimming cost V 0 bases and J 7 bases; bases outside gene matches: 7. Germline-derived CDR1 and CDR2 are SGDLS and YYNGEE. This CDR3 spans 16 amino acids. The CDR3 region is CASSVVAGATGGELFF. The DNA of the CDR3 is TGTGCCAGCAGCGTAGTAGCGGGGGCCACGGGCGGGGAGCTGTTTTTT.

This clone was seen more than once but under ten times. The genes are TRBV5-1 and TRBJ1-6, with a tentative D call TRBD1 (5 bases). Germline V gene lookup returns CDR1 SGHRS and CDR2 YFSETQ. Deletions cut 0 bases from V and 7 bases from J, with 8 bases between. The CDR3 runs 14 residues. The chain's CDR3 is CASSLGQLNSPLHF. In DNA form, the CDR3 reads TGCGCCAGCAGCTTGGGACAGTTGAATTCACCCCTCCACTTT.

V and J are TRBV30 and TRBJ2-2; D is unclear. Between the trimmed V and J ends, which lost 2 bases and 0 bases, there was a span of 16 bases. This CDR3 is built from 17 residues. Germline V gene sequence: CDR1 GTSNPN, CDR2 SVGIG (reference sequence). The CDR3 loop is CAWSPPRKRANTGELFF. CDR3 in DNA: TGTGCCTGGAGTCCCCCTCGGAAAAGGGCGAACACCGGGGAGCTGTTTTTT.

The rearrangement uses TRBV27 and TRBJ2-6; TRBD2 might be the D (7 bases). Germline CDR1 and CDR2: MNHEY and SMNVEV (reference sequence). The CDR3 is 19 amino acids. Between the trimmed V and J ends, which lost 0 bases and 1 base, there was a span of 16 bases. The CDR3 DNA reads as TGTGCCAGCAGTTTATCGTCGGGGGGCCTACCTTCTGGGGCCAACGTCCTGACTTTC. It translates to CASSLSSGGLPSGANVLTF.

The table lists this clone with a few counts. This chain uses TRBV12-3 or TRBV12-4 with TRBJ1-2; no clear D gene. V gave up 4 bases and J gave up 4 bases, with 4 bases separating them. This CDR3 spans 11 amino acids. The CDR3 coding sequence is TGTGCCAGCAGTTCCCCCTATGGCTACACCTTC. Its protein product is CASSSPYGYTF.

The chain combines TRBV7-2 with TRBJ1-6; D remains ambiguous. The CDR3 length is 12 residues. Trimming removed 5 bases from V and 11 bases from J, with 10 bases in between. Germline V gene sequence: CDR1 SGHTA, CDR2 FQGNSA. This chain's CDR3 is CASSPFDAPLHF. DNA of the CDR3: TGTGCCAGCAGCCCGTTCGATGCACCCCTCCACTTT.

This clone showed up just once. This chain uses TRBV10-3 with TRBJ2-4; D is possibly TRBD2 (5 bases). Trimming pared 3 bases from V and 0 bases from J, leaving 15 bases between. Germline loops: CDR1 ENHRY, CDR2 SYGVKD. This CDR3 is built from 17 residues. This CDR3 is CAISDPGLRLAKNIQYF. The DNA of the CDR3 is TGTGCCATCAGTGATCCAGGACTGCGGCTAGCCAAAAACATTCAGTACTTC.

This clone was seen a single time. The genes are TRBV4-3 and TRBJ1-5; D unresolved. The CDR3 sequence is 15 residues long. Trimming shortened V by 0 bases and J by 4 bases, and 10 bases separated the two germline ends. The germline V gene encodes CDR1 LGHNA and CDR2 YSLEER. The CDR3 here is CASSQEPGLNQPQHF. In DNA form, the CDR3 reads TGCGCCAGCAGCCAAGAACCGGGATTAAATCAGCCCCAGCATTTT.

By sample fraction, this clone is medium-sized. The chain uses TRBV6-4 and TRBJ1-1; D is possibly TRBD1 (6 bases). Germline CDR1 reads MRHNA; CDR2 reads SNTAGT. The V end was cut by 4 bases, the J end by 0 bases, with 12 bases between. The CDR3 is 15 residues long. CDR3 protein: CASSGYRDLNTEAFF. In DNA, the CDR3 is TGTGCCAGCAGTGGGTACAGGGACTTGAACACTGAAGCTTTCTTT.

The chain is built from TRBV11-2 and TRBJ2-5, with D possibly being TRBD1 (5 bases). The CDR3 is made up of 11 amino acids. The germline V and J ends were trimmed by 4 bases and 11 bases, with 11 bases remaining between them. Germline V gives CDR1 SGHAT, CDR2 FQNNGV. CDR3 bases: TGTGCCAGCAGCTCCCTGCGACAGCAGTACTTC. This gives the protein CASSSLRQQYF.

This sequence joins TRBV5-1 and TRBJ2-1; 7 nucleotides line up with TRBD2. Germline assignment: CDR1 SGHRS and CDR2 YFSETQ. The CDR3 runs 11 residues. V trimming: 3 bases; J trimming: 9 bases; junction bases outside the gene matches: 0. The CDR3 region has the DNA TGCGCCAGCAGCTGGGAGGGTGAGCAGTTCTTC. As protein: CASSWEGEQFF.

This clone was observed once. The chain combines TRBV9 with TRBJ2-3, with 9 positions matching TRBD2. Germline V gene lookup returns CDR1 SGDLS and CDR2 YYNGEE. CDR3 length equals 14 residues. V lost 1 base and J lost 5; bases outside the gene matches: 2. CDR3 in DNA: TGTGCCAGCAGCGTACAAGCGGGGGGAGATACGCAGTATTTT. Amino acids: CASSVQAGGDTQYF.

Here the CDR3 reads CASSEQYTLNTEAFF. The CDR3 DNA reads as TGTGCCAGCAGTGAACAATACACGTTGAACACTGAAGCTTTCTTT. The chain recombines TRBV6-4 with TRBJ1-1; D not resolved. This CDR3 is built from 15 residues. Germline lookup yields CDR1 MRHNA and CDR2 SNTAGT. The germline V and J ends were trimmed by 3 bases and 0 bases, with 11 bases remaining between them.

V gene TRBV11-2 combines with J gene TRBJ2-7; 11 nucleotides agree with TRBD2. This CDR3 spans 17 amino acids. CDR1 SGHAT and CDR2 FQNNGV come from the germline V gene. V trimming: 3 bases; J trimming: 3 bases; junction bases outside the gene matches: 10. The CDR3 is CASSLTTSGSDFYEQYF. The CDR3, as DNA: TGTGCCAGCAGCTTGACCACTAGCGGGAGTGATTTCTACGAGCAGTACTTC.